Included here is one TCR beta chain sequence, with context. The data are from a study of blood T cell repertoires in COVID-19. The wider study: The analysed material was cDNA or gDNA that came from T cells, B-cell-depleted T cells, or PBMCs.

With V trimmed by 0 bases and J by 3 bases, 6 bases remained unmatched. Germline-derived CDR1 and CDR2 are MGHRA and YSYEKL. The CDR3 runs 17 residues. In the original workflow: Reference gene primer amplification gave nucleated cell count estimates. Assay: immunoSEQ multiplex PCR; the TCRdb copy retains only in-frame clones and omits some. D and trimming come from the DNA, and the V and J calls and clone size come from that table. In the table there are some 380,000 clones, around 87% of which are singletons. The TCR comes from a man aged 30 to 39 who had recovered from COVID-19. The specimen sequenced was PBMCs or T cells enriched from blood (not recorded which). V usage is TRBV4-1 and J usage is TRBJ2-3; TRBD1 matches 10 bases. In DNA form, the CDR3 reads TGCGCCAGCAGCCAAGAAGCCCCGGGACAGGGGACAGATACGCAGTATTTT. Its protein is CASSQEAPGQGTDTQYF.